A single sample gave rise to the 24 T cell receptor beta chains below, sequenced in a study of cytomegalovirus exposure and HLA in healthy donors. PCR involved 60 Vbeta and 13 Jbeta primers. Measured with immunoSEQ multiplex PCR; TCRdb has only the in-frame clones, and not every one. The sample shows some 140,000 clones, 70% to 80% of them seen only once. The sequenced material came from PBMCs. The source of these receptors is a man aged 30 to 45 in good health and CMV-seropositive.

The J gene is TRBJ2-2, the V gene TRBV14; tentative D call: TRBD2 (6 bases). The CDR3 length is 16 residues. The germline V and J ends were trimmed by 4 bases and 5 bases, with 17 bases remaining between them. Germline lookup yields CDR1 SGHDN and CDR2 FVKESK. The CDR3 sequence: CASSPRTVAVTGELFF. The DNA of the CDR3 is TGTGCCAGCAGCCCTCGTACGGTAGCGGTAACCGGGGAGCTGTTTTTT. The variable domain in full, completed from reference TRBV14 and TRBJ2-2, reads EAGVTQFPSHSVIEKGQTVTLRCDPISGHDNLYWYRRVMGKEIKFLLHFVKESKQDESGMPNNRFLAERTGGTYSTLKVQPAELEDSGVYFCASSPRTVAVTGELFFGEGSRLTVL.

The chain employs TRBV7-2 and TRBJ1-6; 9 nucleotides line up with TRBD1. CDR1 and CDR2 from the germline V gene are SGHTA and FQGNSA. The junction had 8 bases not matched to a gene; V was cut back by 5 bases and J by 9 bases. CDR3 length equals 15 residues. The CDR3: CASSPMGQGSSPLHF. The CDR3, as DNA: TGTGCCAGCAGCCCGATGGGACAGGGCTCTTCACCCCTCCACTTT.

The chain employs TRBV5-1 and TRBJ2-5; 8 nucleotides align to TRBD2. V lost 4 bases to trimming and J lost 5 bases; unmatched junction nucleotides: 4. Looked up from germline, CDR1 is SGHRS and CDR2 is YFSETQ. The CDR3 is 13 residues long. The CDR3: CASSRGGGETQYF. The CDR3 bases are TGCGCCAGCAGCCGGGGGGGCGGGGAGACCCAGTACTTC. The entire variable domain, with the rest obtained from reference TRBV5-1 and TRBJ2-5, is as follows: KAGVTQTPRYLIKTRGQQVTLSCSPISGHRSVSWYQQTPGQGLQFLFEYFSETQRNKGNFPGRFSGRQFSNSRSEMNVSTLELGDSALYLCASSRGGGETQYFGPGTRLLVL.

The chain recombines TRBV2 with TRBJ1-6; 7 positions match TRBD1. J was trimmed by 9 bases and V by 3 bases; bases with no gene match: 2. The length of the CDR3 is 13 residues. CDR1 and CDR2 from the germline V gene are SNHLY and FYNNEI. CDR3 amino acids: CASSDRGFSPLHF. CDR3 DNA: TGTGCCAGCAGTGACAGGGGGTTTTCACCCCTCCACTTT.

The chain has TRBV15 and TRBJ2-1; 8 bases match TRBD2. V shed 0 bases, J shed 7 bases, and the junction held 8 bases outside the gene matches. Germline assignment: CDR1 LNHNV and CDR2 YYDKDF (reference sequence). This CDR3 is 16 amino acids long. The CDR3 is CATSRDMAGGHNEQFF. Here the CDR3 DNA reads TGTGCCACCAGCAGAGATATGGCGGGAGGACATAATGAGCAGTTCTTC.

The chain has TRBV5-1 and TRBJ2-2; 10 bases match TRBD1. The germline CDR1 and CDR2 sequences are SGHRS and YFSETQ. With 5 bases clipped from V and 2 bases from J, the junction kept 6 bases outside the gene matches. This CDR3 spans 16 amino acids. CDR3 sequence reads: CASSSGTGANTGELFF. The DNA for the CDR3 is TGCGCCAGCAGTTCCGGGACAGGGGCTAACACCGGGGAGCTGTTTTTT.

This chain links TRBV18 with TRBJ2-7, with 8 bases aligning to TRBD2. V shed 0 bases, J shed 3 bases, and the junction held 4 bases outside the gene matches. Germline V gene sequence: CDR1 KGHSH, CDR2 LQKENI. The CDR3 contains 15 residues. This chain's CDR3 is CASSPPAGANYEQYF. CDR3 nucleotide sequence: TGTGCCAGCTCACCACCAGCGGGAGCCAACTACGAGCAGTACTTC.

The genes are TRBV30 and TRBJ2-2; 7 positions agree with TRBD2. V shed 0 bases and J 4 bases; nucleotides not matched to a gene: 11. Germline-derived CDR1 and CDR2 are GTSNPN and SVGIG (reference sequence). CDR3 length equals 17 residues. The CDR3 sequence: CAWSVLGGGGPTGELFF. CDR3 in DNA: TGTGCCTGGAGTGTACTCGGTGGCGGGGGACCCACCGGGGAGCTGTTTTTT.

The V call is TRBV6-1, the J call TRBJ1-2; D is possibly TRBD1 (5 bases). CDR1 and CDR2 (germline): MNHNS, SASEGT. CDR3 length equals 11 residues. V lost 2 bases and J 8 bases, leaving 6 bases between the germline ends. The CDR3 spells CASSERGGYTF. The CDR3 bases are TGTGCCAGCAGTGAACGGGGGGGCTACACCTTC.

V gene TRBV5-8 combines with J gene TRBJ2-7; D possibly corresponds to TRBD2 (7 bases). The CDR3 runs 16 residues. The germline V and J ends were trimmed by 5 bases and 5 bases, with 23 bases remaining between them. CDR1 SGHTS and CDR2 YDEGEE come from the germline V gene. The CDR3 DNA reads TGTGCCAGCAGGCTGGCCCTGGCGGGGGCTCACAACGAGCAGTACTTC. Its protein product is CASRLALAGAHNEQYF. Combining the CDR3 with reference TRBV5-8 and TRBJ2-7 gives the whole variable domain EAGVTQSPTHLIKTRGQQATLRCSPISGHTSVYWYQQALGLGLQFLLWYDEGEERNRGNFPPRFSGRQFPNYSSELNVNALELEDSALYLCASRLALAGAHNEQYFGPGTRLTVT.

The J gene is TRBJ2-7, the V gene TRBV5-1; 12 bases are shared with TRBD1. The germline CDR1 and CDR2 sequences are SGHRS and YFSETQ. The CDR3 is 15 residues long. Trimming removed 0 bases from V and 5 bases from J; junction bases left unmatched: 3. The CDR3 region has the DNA TGCGCCAGCAGCTTGGTTGGGACAGGGGGCGACGAGCAGTACTTC. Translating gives CASSLVGTGGDEQYF.

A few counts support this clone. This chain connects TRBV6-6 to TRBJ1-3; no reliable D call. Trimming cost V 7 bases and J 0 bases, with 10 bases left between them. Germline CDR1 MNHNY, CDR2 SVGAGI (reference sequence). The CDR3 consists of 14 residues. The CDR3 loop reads CASIQLLSGNTIYF. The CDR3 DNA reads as TGTGCCAGCATACAGTTACTCTCTGGAAACACCATATATTTT.

CDR3 residues: CASSLGRGPLNTEAFF. CDR3 coding DNA: TGTGCCAGCAGCCTAGGGAGGGGTCCTTTGAACACTGAAGCTTTCTTT. This sequence joins TRBV9 and TRBJ1-1; possible D gene TRBD1, 5 bases. The germline gives CDR1 SGDLS, CDR2 YYNGEE. Trimming left V 4 bases short and J 0 bases short, with 16 bases between. CDR3 size: 16 residues.

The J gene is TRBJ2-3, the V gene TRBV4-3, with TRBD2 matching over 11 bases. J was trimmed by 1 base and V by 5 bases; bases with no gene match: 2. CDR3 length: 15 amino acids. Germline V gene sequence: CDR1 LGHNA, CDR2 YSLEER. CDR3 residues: CASSLLAGGTDTQYF. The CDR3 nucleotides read TGCGCCAGCAGCTTACTAGCGGGGGGCACAGATACGCAGTATTTT.

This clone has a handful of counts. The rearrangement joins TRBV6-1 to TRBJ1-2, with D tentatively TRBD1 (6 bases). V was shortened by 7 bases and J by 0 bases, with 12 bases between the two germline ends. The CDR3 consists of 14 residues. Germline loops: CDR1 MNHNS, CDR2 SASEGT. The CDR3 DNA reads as TGTGCCAGCACCCAGGGGCAGGCTAACTATGGCTACACCTTC. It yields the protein CASTQGQANYGYTF.

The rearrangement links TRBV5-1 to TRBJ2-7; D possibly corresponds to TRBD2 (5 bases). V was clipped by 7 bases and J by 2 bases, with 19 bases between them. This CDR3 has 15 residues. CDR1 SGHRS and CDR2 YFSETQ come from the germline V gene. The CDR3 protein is CASRPGRSAPYEQYF. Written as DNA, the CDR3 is TGCGCCAGCCGACCGGGAAGAAGCGCACCCTACGAGCAGTACTTC.

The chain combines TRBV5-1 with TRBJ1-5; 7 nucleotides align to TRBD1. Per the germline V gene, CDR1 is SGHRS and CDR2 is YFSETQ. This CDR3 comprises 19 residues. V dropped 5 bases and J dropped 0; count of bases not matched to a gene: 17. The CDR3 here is CASRNLYRGRSYSNQPQHF. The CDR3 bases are TGCGCCAGCAGGAACCTATACAGGGGCCGGTCATATAGCAATCAGCCCCAGCATTTT.

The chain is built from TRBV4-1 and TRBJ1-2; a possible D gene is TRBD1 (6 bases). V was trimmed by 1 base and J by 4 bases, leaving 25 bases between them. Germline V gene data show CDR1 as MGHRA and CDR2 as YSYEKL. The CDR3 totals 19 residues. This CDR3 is CASSQGAYGTSTFVYGYTF. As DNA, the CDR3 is TGCGCCAGCAGCCAAGGAGCTTACGGGACATCAACCTTCGTCTATGGCTACACCTTC.

Here the CDR3 DNA reads TGTGCCAGCAGTTTACAGGGCACGAACACTGAAGCTTTCTTT. It specifies CASSLQGTNTEAFF. The rearrangement links TRBV28 to TRBJ1-1, with a tentative D call TRBD1 (5 bases). Germline V gives CDR1 MDHEN, CDR2 SYDVKM. V gave up 2 bases and J gave up 1 base, with 8 bases separating them. The CDR3 has 14 residues.

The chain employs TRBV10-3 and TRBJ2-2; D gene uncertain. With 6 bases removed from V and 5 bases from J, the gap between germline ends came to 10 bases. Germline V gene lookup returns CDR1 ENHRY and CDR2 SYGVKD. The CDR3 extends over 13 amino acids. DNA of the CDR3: TGTGCCATCAGCAGATCAGGAACCGGGGAGCTGTTTTTT. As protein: CAISRSGTGELFF.

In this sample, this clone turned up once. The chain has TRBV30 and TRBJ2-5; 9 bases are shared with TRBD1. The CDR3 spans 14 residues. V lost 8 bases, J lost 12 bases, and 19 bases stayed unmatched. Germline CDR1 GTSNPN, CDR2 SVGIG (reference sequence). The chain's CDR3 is CAGGPGQGWGKKYF. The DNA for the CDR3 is TGTGCCGGGGGACCGGGACAGGGATGGGGAAAAAAGTACTTC. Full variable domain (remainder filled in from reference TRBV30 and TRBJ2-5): SQTIHQWPATLVQPVGSPLSLECTVEGTSNPNLYWYRQAAGRGLQLLFYSVGIGQISSEVPQNLSASRPQDRQFILSSKKLLLSDSGFYLCAGGPGQGWGKKYFGPGTRLLVL.

CDR3 loop: CASSLGGYGANVLTF. As DNA, the CDR3 is TGTGCCAGCAGTTTAGGAGGGTACGGGGCCAACGTCCTGACTTTC. The chain is built from TRBV27 and TRBJ2-6; weak D call: TRBD2 (6 bases). Between the trimmed V and J ends, which lost 2 bases and 4 bases, there was a span of 9 bases. There are 15 residues in the CDR3. Per germline, CDR1 MNHEY and CDR2 SMNVEV (reference sequence).

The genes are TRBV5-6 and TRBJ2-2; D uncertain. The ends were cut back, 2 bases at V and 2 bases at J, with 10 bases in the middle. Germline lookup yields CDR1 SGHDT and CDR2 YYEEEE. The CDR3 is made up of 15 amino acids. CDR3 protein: CASSLRRRNTGELFF. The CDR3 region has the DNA TGTGCCAGCAGCTTACGGCGGAGAAACACCGGGGAGCTGTTTTTT.

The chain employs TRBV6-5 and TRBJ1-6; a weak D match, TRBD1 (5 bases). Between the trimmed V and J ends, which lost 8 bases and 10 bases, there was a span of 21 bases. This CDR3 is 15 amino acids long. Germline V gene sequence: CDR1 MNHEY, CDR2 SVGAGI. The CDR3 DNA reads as TGTGCCAGCGGACGGGGGGAGCTCGCCAGATCACCCCTCCACTTT. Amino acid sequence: CASGRGELARSPLHF.